This TCR beta chain emerged from a study of T cells expressing NK-cell markers. On this clonotype itself: As yet, its antigen is unknown.

Study-wide findings and caveats: The CD3+CD56-NKG2C+ fraction of a handful of donors was likewise dominated by these clonotypes. In roughly six donors, dominant CD3+CD56+NKG2C+ clonotypes ranked among the top 10 CD8+ clonotypes.

From germline, CDR1 is SQVTM and CDR2 ANQGSEA. CDR3 length: 12 residues. TCRdb derives one entry per CDR3 protein from the 5' RACE reads, leaving out DNA. The sample includes roughly 150,000 distinct CDR3 sequences. The clonotype was recovered from a woman aged 18-70 years in good health. The chain joins TRBV29-1 to TRBJ1-2. Sequenced input: blood T cells: a sorted CD56 or NKG2C T cell subset, CD4+ or CD8+ T cells, or bulk PBMC T cells (not recorded which). CDR3 in amino acids: CSVEVPYYGYTF.